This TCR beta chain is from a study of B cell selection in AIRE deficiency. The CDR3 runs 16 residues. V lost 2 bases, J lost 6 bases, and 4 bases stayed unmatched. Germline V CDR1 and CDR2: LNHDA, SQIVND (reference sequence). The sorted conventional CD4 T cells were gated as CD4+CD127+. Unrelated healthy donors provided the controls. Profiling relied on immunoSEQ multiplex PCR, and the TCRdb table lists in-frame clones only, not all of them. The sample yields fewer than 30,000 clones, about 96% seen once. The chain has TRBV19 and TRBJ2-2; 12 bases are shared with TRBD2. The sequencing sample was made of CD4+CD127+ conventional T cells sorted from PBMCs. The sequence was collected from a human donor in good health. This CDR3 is CASSISSGRAAGELFF. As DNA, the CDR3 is TGTGCCAGTAGTATATCTAGCGGGAGGGCCGCCGGGGAGCTGTTTTTT.